The T cell receptor beta chain under discussion was sequenced for a study of post-analysis software for immune sequencing data. Study-wide points: Comparison of patients with controls showed five TRBV segments more frequent in patients, TRBV5-6, TRBV5-1 and TRBV20-1 among them. The study found significantly lower normalized Chao1 diversity in multiple sclerosis patients than in controls.

The library was made from cDNA and included unique molecular identifiers. TCRdb passed the PCR reads through MiXCR, listing each CDR3 protein once. The sample holds about 200,000 distinct CDR3 sequences, approximately 29% seen once. This clonotype occurred many times. What it recognizes is unknown. The CDR3 runs to 14 residues. Unmatched junction bases numbered 7, after V lost 4 bases and J lost 6 bases. Germline V gene sequence: CDR1 SGHRS, CDR2 YFSETQ. The sequencing sample was made of blood. This sequence joins TRBV5-1 and TRBJ2-3, with 8 nucleotides matching TRBD2. This clonotype was sampled from a girl under 18 with multiple sclerosis. The CDR3 DNA reads TGCGCCAGCAGCCCCAGCGGGAGTGGGGATACGCAGTATTTT. It encodes CASSPSGSGDTQYF.